This T cell receptor beta chain was captured by sequencing in a study of identical twins. Whole-study findings and limits: Excess sharing between twins was weaker in beta out-of-frame sequences.

Template switching added a universal primer binding site, and final cDNA carried unique molecular identifiers. Via MiXCR, TCRdb re-called the 5' RACE reads, giving one row per CDR3 protein. In the table there are roughly 500,000 distinct CDR3 sequences, less than 25% of which are singletons. CDR1 is SQVTM and CDR2 is ANQGSEA in the germline V gene. This CDR3 contains 12 residues. Between the trimmed V and J ends, which lost 4 bases and 2 bases, there was a span of 9 bases. In the case of this clonotype: Antigen: not known.

In addition, the sample was reused for a study of T cells expressing NK-cell markers. That study adds: Sorting was restricted to alpha-beta TCR T cells by an anti-gamma-delta TCR antibody in several experiments. The study found dominant NKG2C+ clonotypes at roughly 1.0-7.0% of CD8+ T cells in six donors.

The clonotype comes from a woman aged 18-35 years in good health. The J gene is TRBJ2-7, the V gene TRBV29-1; D gene unclear. Sequenced sample: CD4+ T cells sorted from blood. This chain's CDR3 is CSVVYGAYEQYF. CDR3 DNA sequence: TGCAGCGTTGTATACGGAGCCTACGAGCAGTACTTC.